This record covers a single TCR beta chain. The data were obtained in a study of Graves' ophthalmopathy and Graves' hyperthyroidism. Using RNA transcripts, the TCR beta CDR3 regions were amplified. In the first round, RT-PCR was carried out with HTBI primers, and a multiplex PCR formed the second round. MiXCR, run by TCRdb on the multiplex PCR reads, gives a single entry per CDR3 protein. The sample yields around 1,200,000 distinct CDR3 sequences, roughly two fifths seen once. Germline CDR1 and CDR2: MNHEY and SVGAGI. The germline V and J ends were trimmed by 6 bases and 6 bases, with 15 bases remaining between them. CDR3 size: 13 residues.

The V gene is TRBV6-5, the J gene TRBJ2-7; D is possibly TRBD1 (5 bases). Specimen: peripheral blood or thyroid tissue (not recorded which). The receptor was derived from an adult man with Graves' hyperthyroidism. The CDR3 region is CASRKGANAEQYF. CDR3 sequence (DNA): TGTGCCAGCAGGAAAGGGGCCAACGCCGAGCAGTACTTC.